What follows is one TCR beta chain and its context. The sample comes from a study of T-cell memory formation after mild COVID-19. TCRdb reanalysed the 5' RACE reads using MiXCR and keeps one entry per CDR3 protein. Found here are fewer than 450,000 distinct CDR3 sequences, around 20% of them singletons; the top ten hold around 12%. The length of the CDR3 is 15 residues. V was shortened by 1 base and J by 2 bases, with 10 bases between the two germline ends. Germline CDR1 and CDR2: SGHRS and YFSETQ. The source is an adult woman who had mild COVID-19 (a few samples of this study predate the infection). Cell type and time point are not known. This chain joins TRBV5-1 and TRBJ1-5, with D tentatively TRBD1 (5 bases). Input material: PBMCs or a T cell subset sorted from them (not recorded which). The CDR3 DNA follows: TGCGCCAGCAGCTTGTTAGGGGTTGGCAATCAGCCCCAGCATTTT. Translating gives CASSLLGVGNQPQHF.